The sequence of this T cell receptor (beta chain) was determined in a study of monozygotic twins with inflammatory bowel disease. Study findings and constraints: Variability may have been added to patient repertoires by differing immunosuppressive treatments. Support for any single strong IBD-associated signal or clonotype was not found.

Comments on this clonotype: Its antigen remains unknown.

There are 14 residues in the CDR3. TCRdb reprocessed the 5' RACE reads and reports one entry per CDR3 protein, with no DNA. The sample's table shows more than 85,000 distinct CDR3 sequences. Unsorted whole blood yielded the total RNA, with T cells left unselected. This sequence originates from a human donor with ulcerative colitis or Crohn's disease, or a healthy co-twin of an affected twin (not recorded which). The specimen was blood. The rearrangement links TRBV12-3 or TRBV12-4 to TRBJ2-7; TCRdb picks TRBD1, but there is no DNA to check that call. Here the CDR3 reads CASSRRQVRDEQYF.